This TCR beta chain was sequenced for a study of T cell repertoires in cytomegalovirus infection. Study-level background: In the study, CMV epitopes included recently identified HLA-C-restricted and well-studied HLA-B-restricted ones. Public TCR beta signatures marked donors with CMV infection and the matching HLA.

Notes on the study in general: In two of eight donors, the top clonotype was HLA-C-restricted CMV-specific.

Each CDR3 protein gets one entry after TCRdb re-called the reads with MiXCR. The table has around 900,000 distinct CDR3 sequences, around 31% seen once. Trimming stripped 4 bases from V and 8 bases from J, with 23 bases between. Germline assignment: CDR1 MNHEY and CDR2 SVGEGT. CDR3 length: 16 residues. As concerns this clonotype: Antigen unknown.

Here the sequenced sample was cultured CD8+ T cells from PBMCs, taken from culture after CMV antigen stimulation. The chain joins TRBV6-2 or TRBV6-3 to TRBJ1-1; no definite D call. The origin of this receptor is a human donor in good health (CMV status not recorded). Some clones in this sample may be carry-over from other donors' samples. For the CDR3, the DNA is TGTGCCAGCAGTTTTGCGGTAGATTCACGCGGAAACGAAGCTTTCTTT. Its protein is CASSFAVDSRGNEAFF.